Listed here are 25 T cell receptor beta chains from one sample, sequenced in a study of blood T cell repertoires in COVID-19. Only in-frame clones appear in the TCRdb table, and some are missing; sequencing was by immunoSEQ multiplex PCR. The profile shows fewer than 40,000 clones, roughly 90% of them singletons. The sample comprised peripheral blood. Every receptor here comes from a human donor in a cohort sampled during active COVID-19.

The rearrangement uses TRBV30 and TRBJ1-2; 7 positions match TRBD1. CDR3 size: 14 residues. Germline V CDR1 and CDR2: GTSNPN, SVGIG (reference sequence). V dropped 3 bases and J dropped 6; count of bases not matched to a gene: 10. The CDR3 loop reads CAWRAGGSGHGYTF. DNA of the CDR3: TGTGCCTGGAGGGCAGGGGGGAGCGGCCATGGCTACACCTTC.

The chain joins TRBV6-5 to TRBJ2-1, with 8 bases matching TRBD1. Germline V lookup: CDR1 MNHEY, CDR2 SVGAGI. V lost 0 bases to trimming and J lost 6 bases; unmatched junction nucleotides: 1. This CDR3 has 14 amino acids. The CDR3 bases are TGTGCCAGCAGTTACTCAGGACAGGGCAATGAGCAGTTCTTC. It translates to CASSYSGQGNEQFF.

This sequence joins TRBV7-6 and TRBJ2-2; a possible D gene is TRBD1 (7 bases). The length of the CDR3 is 16 residues. Germline V gene sequence: CDR1 SGHVS, CDR2 FNYEAQ. The V end lost 1 base, the J end lost 4 bases, and 13 bases lay between the germline ends. The DNA of the CDR3 is TGTGCCAGCAGCTTAGGTCCCAGGGGGGCCACCGGGGAGCTGTTTTTT. Translated, it gives CASSLGPRGATGELFF.

V usage is TRBV6-1 and J usage is TRBJ1-6; D is possibly TRBD1 (5 bases). Between the trimmed V and J ends, which lost 2 bases and 7 bases, there was a span of 12 bases. The CDR3 contains 15 residues. The germline V gene encodes CDR1 MNHNS and CDR2 SASEGT. The CDR3, as DNA: TGTGCCAGCAGTGAACAGGTCGGGGGAAATTCACCCCTCCACTTT. As protein: CASSEQVGGNSPLHF.

The V and J genes are TRBV28 and TRBJ1-6; 8 positions match TRBD1. The CDR3 runs 16 residues. V lost 5 bases and J lost 7; bases outside the gene matches: 10. Germline CDR1 MDHEN, CDR2 SYDVKM. In DNA form, the CDR3 reads TGTGCCAGCAGTCCCAATCCGACAGGGGACAATTCACCCCTCCACTTT. It is translated as CASSPNPTGDNSPLHF.

This clone appeared a single time. V is TRBV10-3 and J is TRBJ2-7, with TRBD1 matching 8 bases. The CDR3 covers 16 residues. The germline V gene encodes CDR1 ENHRY and CDR2 SYGVKD. V shed 7 bases, J shed 4 bases, and the junction held 15 bases outside the gene matches. The CDR3 region is CAINNQGATIGYEQYF. Written as DNA, the CDR3 is TGTGCCATCAATAACCAGGGGGCGACGATTGGGTACGAGCAGTACTTC.

The rearrangement links TRBV18 to TRBJ2-5, with a tentative D call TRBD2 (5 bases). CDR1 KGHSH and CDR2 LQKENI come from the germline V gene. The CDR3 runs to 18 residues. The germline V and J ends were trimmed by 1 base and 4 bases, with 22 bases remaining between them. The CDR3 DNA is TGTGCCAGCTCACCACAGCCTAGCCGGATAGGGCGCTCAGAGACCCAGTACTTC. Translated, it gives CASSPQPSRIGRSETQYF.

The chain is built from TRBV6-9 and TRBJ2-7; TRBD2 might be the D (6 bases). Trimming pared 3 bases from V and 2 bases from J, leaving 17 bases between. Germline assignment: CDR1 MNHGY and CDR2 SVAAGI. CDR3 length equals 16 residues. CDR3 bases: TGTGCCAGCAGTTACTTGATCCGGGAGCCTCCCTACGAGCAGTACTTC. It yields the protein CASSYLIREPPYEQYF.

This chain links TRBV6-5 with TRBJ1-6; 8 nucleotides agree with TRBD1. The germline gives CDR1 MNHEY, CDR2 SVGAGI. V lost 6 bases, J lost 7 bases, and 8 bases stayed unmatched. The CDR3 runs to 15 residues. Here the CDR3 DNA reads TGTGCCAGCAGACCAGGACAGGGTAACAATTCACCCCTCCACTTT. Residues: CASRPGQGNNSPLHF.

This clone is a singleton in its sample. The rearrangement joins TRBV15 to TRBJ2-3, with 10 bases matching TRBD2. Germline V gene sequence: CDR1 LNHNV, CDR2 YYDKDF (reference sequence). The ends lost 9 bases at V and 0 bases at J; junction bases unmatched: 3. This CDR3 region has 14 residues. CDR3 DNA sequence: TGTGCCACTACGACTAGCGGGAGCACAGATACGCAGTATTTT. This gives the protein CATTTSGSTDTQYF.

V is TRBV29-1 and J is TRBJ2-7, with D maybe TRBD2 (6 bases). Per the germline V gene, CDR1 is SQVTM and CDR2 is ANQGSEA. V lost 7 bases, J lost 1 base, and 11 bases lay in between. The CDR3 loop spans 12 amino acids. The CDR3 sequence: CSARLDSYEQYF. CDR3 nucleotides: TGCAGCGCACGACTAGATTCCTACGAGCAGTACTTC.

This clone is a singleton in its sample. The genes are TRBV5-4 and TRBJ2-1; D remains ambiguous. This CDR3 is built from 12 residues. Germline CDR1 SGHNT, CDR2 YYREEE (reference sequence). Trimming removed 4 bases from V and 13 bases from J, with 15 bases in between. The chain's CDR3 is CASSPSPRIQFF. The CDR3 nucleotides are TGTGCCAGCAGCCCCTCCCCTCGTATTCAGTTCTTC.

The chain recombines TRBV19 with TRBJ2-1; TRBD2 agrees at 12 bases. CDR1 and CDR2 from the germline V gene are LNHDA and SQIVND (reference sequence). The CDR3 is 15 residues long. Trimming removed 6 bases from V and 4 bases from J; junction bases left unmatched: 4. The CDR3 bases are TGTGCCAGTAGGACTAGCGGGAGTAATTACAATGAGCAGTTCTTC. Residues: CASRTSGSNYNEQFF.

The rearrangement links TRBV7-9 to TRBJ2-3, with 8 bases identical to TRBD2. The CDR3 length is 17 residues. CDR1 and CDR2 from the germline V gene are SEHNR and FQNEAQ (reference sequence). J gave up 3 bases and V 5 bases, and 13 bases lay outside the gene matches. The CDR3 protein is CASSLRGSGSGTDTQYF. As DNA, the CDR3 is TGTGCCAGCAGCCTACGAGGGAGCGGGAGTGGGACAGATACGCAGTATTTT. The full variable domain, its missing parts supplied by reference TRBV7-9 and TRBJ2-3, is DTGVSQNPRHKITKRGQNVTFRCDPISEHNRLYWYRQTLGQGPEFLTYFQNEAQLEKSRLLSDRFSAERPKGSFSTLEIQRTEQGDSAMYLCASSLRGSGSGTDTQYFGPGTRLTVL.

The V and J genes are TRBV7-9 and TRBJ2-1; TRBD2 matches 8 bases. The CDR3 spans 15 residues. Germline-derived CDR1 and CDR2 are SEHNR and FQNEAQ (reference sequence). J lost 0 bases, V lost 5 bases, and 3 bases had no gene match. CDR3 DNA: TGTGCCAGCAGCCAGAGCGGGAGCTCCTACAATGAGCAGTTCTTC. Translated, it gives CASSQSGSSYNEQFF.

The chain employs TRBV6-4 and TRBJ2-1; 13 bases align to TRBD2. V gave up 6 bases and J gave up 8 bases; unmatched junction bases: 13. Germline-derived CDR1 and CDR2 are MRHNA and SNTAGT. The CDR3 contains 17 residues. In DNA, the CDR3 is TGTGCCAGCAGCCCGCGGGGACTAGCGGGGAGGGTGGATGAGCAGTTCTTC. It is translated as CASSPRGLAGRVDEQFF.

Only a few counts were recorded for this clone. The rearrangement uses TRBV7-3 and TRBJ1-6; 10 bases are shared with TRBD1. Germline CDR1 reads SGHTA; CDR2 reads FQGTGA. This CDR3 comprises 14 residues. J lost 14 bases, V lost 5 bases, and 9 bases had no gene match. The CDR3 DNA follows: TGTGCCAGCAGCCGCACCGGGACAGGGGCGACCCTCCACTTT. Encoded protein: CASSRTGTGATLHF.

The chain employs TRBV6-5 and TRBJ1-2; 7 nucleotides agree with TRBD1. Germline CDR1 MNHEY, CDR2 SVGAGI. With V trimmed by 5 bases and J by 4 bases, 4 bases remained unmatched. There are 13 residues in the CDR3. CDR3 coding DNA: TGTGCCAGCAGTCGACAGGGTAGCTATGGCTACACCTTC. This gives the protein CASSRQGSYGYTF.

The chain joins TRBV5-4 to TRBJ2-4, with D possibly TRBD1 on 6 matching bases. The CDR3 is 14 amino acids. Germline V gene data show CDR1 as SGHNT and CDR2 as YYREEE (reference sequence). The V and J ends lost 5 bases and 6 bases respectively, with 15 bases between them. The CDR3 nucleotides are TGTGCCAGCAGTCCGGGATGGGACACAAACATTCAGTACTTC. Amino acids: CASSPGWDTNIQYF.

This chain connects TRBV7-2 to TRBJ2-5, with unresolved D. Looked up from germline, CDR1 is SGHTA and CDR2 is FQGNSA. This CDR3 comprises 15 residues. Trimming removed 2 bases from V and 2 bases from J, with 12 bases in between. The DNA for the CDR3 is TGTGCCAGCAGCTTAAGGCGGAAAGAACAAGAGACCCAGTACTTC. Protein sequence: CASSLRRKEQETQYF.

This chain connects TRBV4-1 to TRBJ2-7; 10 bases agree with TRBD1. J lost 6 bases, V lost 5 bases, and 16 bases had no gene match. Germline CDR1 MGHRA, CDR2 YSYEKL. The CDR3 contains 17 residues. The CDR3 protein is CASSLVPGTGVESEQYF. DNA of the CDR3: TGCGCCAGCAGCTTGGTCCCCGGGACAGGGGTTGAAAGCGAGCAGTACTTC.

V gene TRBV10-3 combines with J gene TRBJ2-3; TRBD2 aligns across 14 bases. The V segment lost 5 bases and the J segment 4 bases; nucleotides outside the gene matches: 23. Germline-derived CDR1 and CDR2 are ENHRY and SYGVKD. The CDR3 contains 22 residues. CDR3: CAISSGLAGGQGQLSRSDTQYF. The CDR3 bases are TGTGCCATCAGTTCAGGACTAGCGGGAGGCCAAGGTCAACTCTCCCGTTCAGATACGCAGTATTTT.

This chain uses TRBV10-3 with TRBJ2-2; tentative D call: TRBD2 (5 bases). Germline V gene data show CDR1 as ENHRY and CDR2 as SYGVKD. The CDR3 is 18 residues long. The V and J ends lost 6 bases and 7 bases respectively, with 27 bases between them. The DNA for the CDR3 is TGTGCCATCAGCGAGCAAGGCAAGGGTGGGCGCGAGGGCGGGGAGCTGTTTTTT. Translation gives CAISEQGKGGREGGELFF.

This chain joins TRBV3-1 (or the pseudogene TRBV3-2) and TRBJ2-2, with D tentatively TRBD1 (5 bases). The CDR3 is made up of 17 amino acids. CDR1 and CDR2 from the germline V gene are LGHDT and YNNKEL (reference sequence). V was cut by 3 bases and J by 0 bases, with 14 bases left in between. CDR3 in DNA: TGTGCCAGCAGCCATTGGGCAGGGATATCGAACACCGGGGAGCTGTTTTTT. Its protein is CASSHWAGISNTGELFF.

The rearrangement links TRBV28 to TRBJ1-5; TRBD1 is a possible D gene (5 bases). The CDR3 length is 14 residues. Deletions cut 5 bases from V and 4 bases from J, with 12 bases between. CDR1 MDHEN and CDR2 SYDVKM come from the germline V gene. The CDR3 here is CASSARQNNQPQHF. CDR3 bases: TGTGCCAGCAGTGCCCGACAGAATAATCAGCCCCAGCATTTT.